This TCR beta chain was sequenced for a study of T cells after yellow fever vaccination. In TCRdb, the 5' RACE reads were re-called with MiXCR into one record per CDR3 protein. The sample holds about 340,000 distinct CDR3 sequences; about 12% are singletons and the top ten take 3.2%. Findings and caveats of the study: After the booster, roughly 96% of CD4 and about 90% of CD8 primary-response clones were re-detected. On re-exposure, the response was weaker but peaked faster, at day 5 versus 15.

Trimming pared 6 bases from V and 4 bases from J, leaving 24 bases between. The CDR3 length is 16 residues. Germline CDR1 is DFQATT and CDR2 is SNEGSKA (reference sequence). A few counts support this clonotype. Antigen: not known. The specimen was CD4+ T cells sorted from PBMCs, collected 15 days after the yellow fever booster vaccination. The chain combines TRBV20-1 with TRBJ2-5; D could derive from TRBD1 or TRBD2 (6 bases each). This clonotype was obtained from a man in his late teens or twenties who received the YFV17D yellow fever vaccine. The CDR3 DNA follows: TGCAGTGCCCACCATCAAACAGGGCGGGGAAGAGAGACCCAGTACTTC. It codes for CSAHHQTGRGRETQYF.